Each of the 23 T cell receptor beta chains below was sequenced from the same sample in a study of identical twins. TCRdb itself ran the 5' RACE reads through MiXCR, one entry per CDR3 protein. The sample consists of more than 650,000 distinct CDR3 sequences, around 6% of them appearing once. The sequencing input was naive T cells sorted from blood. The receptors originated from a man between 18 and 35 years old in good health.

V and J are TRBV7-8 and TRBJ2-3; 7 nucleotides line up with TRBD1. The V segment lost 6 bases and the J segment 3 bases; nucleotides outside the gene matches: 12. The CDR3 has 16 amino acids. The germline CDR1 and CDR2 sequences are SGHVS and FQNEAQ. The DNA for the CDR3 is TGTGCCAGCAGATCTGAAAAGACAGGGCGGACAGATACGCAGTATTTT. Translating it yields CASRSEKTGRTDTQYF.

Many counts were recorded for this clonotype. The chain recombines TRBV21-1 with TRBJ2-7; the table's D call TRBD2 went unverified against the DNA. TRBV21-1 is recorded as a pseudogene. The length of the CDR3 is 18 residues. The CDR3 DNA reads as TGTGCCAGCAGCAAAGCCACGGACCCTAGCGGACGTGCTTACGAGCAGTACTTC. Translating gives CASSKATDPSGRAYEQYF.

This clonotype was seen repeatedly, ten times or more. The CDR3 spells CATSDYGGLTGELFF. The CDR3 nucleotides are TGTGCCACCAGTGATTACGGGGGGCTGACCGGGGAGCTGTTTTTT. This chain connects TRBV24-1 to TRBJ2-2; D may be TRBD2 (7 bases). Trimming took off 2 bases at V and 5 bases at J, with 11 bases between the two ends. The CDR3 totals 15 residues. CDR1 and CDR2 (germline): KGHDR, SFDVKD.

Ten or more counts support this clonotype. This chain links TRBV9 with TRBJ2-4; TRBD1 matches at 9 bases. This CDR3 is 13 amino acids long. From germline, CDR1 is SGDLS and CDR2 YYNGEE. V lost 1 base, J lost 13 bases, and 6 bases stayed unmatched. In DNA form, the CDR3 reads TGTGCCAGCAGCGTAACCCCGGGACAGGGCCAGTACTTC. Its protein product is CASSVTPGQGQYF.

The CDR3 sequence is CASSRPGLANQTGELFF. The DNA for the CDR3 is TGTGCCAGCAGCAGACCGGGACTAGCAAATCAAACCGGGGAGCTGTTTTTT. This rearrangement joins TRBV7-9 to TRBJ2-2; 9 bases fit TRBD2. The CDR3 sequence is 17 residues long. Germline assignment: CDR1 SEHNR and CDR2 FQNEAQ (reference sequence). Unmatched junction bases numbered 12, after V lost 5 bases and J lost 5 bases.

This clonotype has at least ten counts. DNA of the CDR3: TGCAGTGCTAGCGCTACAGCTTTTCAAGAGACCCAGTACTTC. Its protein is CSASATAFQETQYF. The chain is built from TRBV20-1 and TRBJ2-5; D gene uncertain. The V and J ends lost 3 bases and 2 bases respectively, with 13 bases between them. This CDR3 is built from 14 residues. Looked up from germline, CDR1 is DFQATT and CDR2 is SNEGSKA (reference sequence).

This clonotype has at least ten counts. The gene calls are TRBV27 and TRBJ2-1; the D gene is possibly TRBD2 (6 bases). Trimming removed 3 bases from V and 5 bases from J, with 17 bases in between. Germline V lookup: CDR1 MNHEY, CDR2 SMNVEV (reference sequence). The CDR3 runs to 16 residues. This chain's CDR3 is CASSFLLAEHNNEQFF. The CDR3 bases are TGTGCCAGCAGTTTCCTATTAGCGGAGCATAACAATGAGCAGTTCTTC.

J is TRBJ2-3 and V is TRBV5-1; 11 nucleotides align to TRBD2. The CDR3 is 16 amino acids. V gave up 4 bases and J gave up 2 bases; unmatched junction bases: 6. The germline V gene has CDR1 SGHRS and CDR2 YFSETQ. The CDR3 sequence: CASSPGTSGFTDTQYF. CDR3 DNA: TGCGCCAGCAGCCCGGGGACTAGCGGATTCACAGATACGCAGTATTTT.

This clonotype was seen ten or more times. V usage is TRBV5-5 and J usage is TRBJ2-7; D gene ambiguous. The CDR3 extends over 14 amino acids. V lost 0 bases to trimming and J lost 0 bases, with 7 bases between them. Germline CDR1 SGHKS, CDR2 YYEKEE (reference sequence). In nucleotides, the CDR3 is TGTGCCAGCAGCTTGGCGGCCAGCTCCTACGAGCAGTACTTC. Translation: CASSLAASSYEQYF.

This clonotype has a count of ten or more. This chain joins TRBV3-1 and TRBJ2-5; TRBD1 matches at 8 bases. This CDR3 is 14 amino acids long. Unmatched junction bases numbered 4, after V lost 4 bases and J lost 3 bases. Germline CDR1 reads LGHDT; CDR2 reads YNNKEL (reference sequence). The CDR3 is CASSLVDREETQYF. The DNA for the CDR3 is TGTGCCAGCAGCCTGGTGGACAGGGAAGAGACCCAGTACTTC.

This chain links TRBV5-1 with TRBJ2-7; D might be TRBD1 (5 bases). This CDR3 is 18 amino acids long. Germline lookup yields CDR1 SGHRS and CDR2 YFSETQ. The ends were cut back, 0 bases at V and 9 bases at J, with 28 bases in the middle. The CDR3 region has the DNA TGCGCCAGCAGCTTGGATACCCCGGCCAGGGCCGTACTTCTGCGGCAGTACGTC. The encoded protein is CASSLDTPARAVLLRQYV.

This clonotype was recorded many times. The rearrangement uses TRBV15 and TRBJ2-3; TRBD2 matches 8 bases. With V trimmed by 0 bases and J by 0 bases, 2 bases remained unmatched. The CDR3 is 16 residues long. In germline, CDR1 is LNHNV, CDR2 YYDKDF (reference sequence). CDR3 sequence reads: CATSRDLAGSTDTQYF. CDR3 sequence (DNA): TGTGCCACCAGCAGAGATTTAGCGGGAAGCACAGATACGCAGTATTTT.

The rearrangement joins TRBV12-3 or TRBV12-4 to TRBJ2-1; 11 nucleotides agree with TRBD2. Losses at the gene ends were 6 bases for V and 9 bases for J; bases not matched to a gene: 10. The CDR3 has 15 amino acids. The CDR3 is CASRRSGRAVSEQFF. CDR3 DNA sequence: TGTGCCAGCAGACGTAGCGGGAGGGCGGTTTCTGAGCAGTTCTTC.

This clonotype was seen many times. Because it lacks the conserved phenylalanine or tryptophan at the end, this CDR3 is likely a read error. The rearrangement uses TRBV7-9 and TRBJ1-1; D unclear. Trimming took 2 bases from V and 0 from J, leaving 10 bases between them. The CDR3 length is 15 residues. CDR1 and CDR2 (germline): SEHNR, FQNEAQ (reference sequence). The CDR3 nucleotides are TGTGCCAGCAGCTTACAAATTTCAGTGAACACTGAAGCTTTCCTT. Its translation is CASSLQISVNTEAFL.

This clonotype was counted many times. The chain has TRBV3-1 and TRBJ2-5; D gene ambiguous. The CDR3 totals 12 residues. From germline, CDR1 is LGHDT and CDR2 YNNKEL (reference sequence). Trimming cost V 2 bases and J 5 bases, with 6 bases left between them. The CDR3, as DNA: TGTGCCAGCAGCCAAAGTCGCGAGACCCAGTACTTC. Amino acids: CASSQSRETQYF.

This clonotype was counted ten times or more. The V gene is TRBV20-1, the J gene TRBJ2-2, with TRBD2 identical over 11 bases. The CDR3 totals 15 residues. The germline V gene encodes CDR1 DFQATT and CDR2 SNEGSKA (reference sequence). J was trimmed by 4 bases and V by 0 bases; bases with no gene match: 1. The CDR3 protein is CSARDGTSGTGELFF. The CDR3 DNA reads TGCAGTGCTAGAGACGGGACTAGCGGCACCGGGGAGCTGTTTTTT.

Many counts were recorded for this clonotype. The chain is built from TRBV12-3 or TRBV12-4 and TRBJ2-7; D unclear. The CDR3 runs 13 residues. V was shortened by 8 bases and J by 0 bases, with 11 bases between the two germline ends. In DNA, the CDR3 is TGTGCCAGCGGCGACTCGAGCTCCTACGAGCAGTACTTC. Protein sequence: CASGDSSSYEQYF.

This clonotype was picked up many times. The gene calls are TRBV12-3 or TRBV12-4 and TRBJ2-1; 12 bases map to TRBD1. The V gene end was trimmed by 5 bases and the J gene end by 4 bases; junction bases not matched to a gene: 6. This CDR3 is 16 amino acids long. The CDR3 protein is CASSLGTGGVYNEQFF. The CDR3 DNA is TGTGCCAGCAGTCTCGGGACAGGGGGCGTTTACAATGAGCAGTTCTTC.

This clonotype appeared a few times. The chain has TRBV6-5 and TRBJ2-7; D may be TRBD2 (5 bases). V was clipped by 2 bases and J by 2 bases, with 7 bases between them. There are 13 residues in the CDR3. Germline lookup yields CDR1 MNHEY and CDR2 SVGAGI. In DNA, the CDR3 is TGTGCCAGCAGTTACCCCGGGACCTACGAGCAGTACTTC. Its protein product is CASSYPGTYEQYF.

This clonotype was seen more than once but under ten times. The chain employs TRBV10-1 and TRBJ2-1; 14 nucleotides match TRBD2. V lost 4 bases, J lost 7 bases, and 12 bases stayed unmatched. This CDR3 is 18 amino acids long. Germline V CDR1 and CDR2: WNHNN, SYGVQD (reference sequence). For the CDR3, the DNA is TGCGCCAGCAGTGTCGAACGGGGACTAGCGGGAGAGTCGAATGAGCAGTTCTTC. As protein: CASSVERGLAGESNEQFF.

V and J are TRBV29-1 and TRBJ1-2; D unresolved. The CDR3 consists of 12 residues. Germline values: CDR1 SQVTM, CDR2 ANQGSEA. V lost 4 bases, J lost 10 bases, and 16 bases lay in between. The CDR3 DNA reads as TGCAGCGTTGGCGGGCGCGTCGTCTCCTACACCTTC. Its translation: CSVGGRVVSYTF.

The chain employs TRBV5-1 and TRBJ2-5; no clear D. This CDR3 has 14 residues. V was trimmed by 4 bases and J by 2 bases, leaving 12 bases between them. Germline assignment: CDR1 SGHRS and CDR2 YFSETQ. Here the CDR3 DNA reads TGCGCCAGCAGCCCGGATCCAGGACAAGAGACCCAGTACTTC. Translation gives CASSPDPGQETQYF.

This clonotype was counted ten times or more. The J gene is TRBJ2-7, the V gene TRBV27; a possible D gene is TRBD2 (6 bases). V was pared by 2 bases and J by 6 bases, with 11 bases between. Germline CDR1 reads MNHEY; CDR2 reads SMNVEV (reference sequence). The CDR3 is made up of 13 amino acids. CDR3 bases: TGTGCCAGCAGTTTACTTTTGGGGGGCGAGCAGTACGTC. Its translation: CASSLLLGGEQYV.